Below are 18 T cell receptor beta chains sequenced from a single sample in a study of vaccination effects on CD4 cells after COVID-19. Generated by immunoSEQ multiplex PCR, the TCRdb table keeps only in-frame clones and is missing some. This sample yields about 73,000 clones, of which under 80% are seen a single time; over 9.5% belongs to the top ten. Antigen-specific CD4+ T cells were first expanded with viral peptide pools by the ViraFEST assay and only then sequenced. At the end of more than 8 days of culture, CD4+ T cells were isolated. Nucleocapsid antibodies were negative in the vaccine recipients, who had never had SARS-CoV-2 infection. Their antigens remain unidentified. Sequenced here: CD4+ T cells from PBMCs cultured with SARS-CoV-2 spike peptides, sampled before COVID-19 vaccination. The receptor source for this set is a human donor who received a COVID-19 vaccine.

The genes are TRBV23-1 and TRBJ2-7; 8 bases map to TRBD2. TRBV23-1 is noted as an ORF with a role that remains uncertain. Trimming at V came to 6 bases and at J to 0 bases, leaving 10 bases not matched to a gene. This CDR3 has 16 residues. The CDR3 here is CASRGGGSRSSYEQYV. In DNA form, the CDR3 reads TGCGCCAGCAGAGGCGGGGGGTCGAGAAGCTCCTACGAGCAGTACGTC.

The gene calls are TRBV19 and TRBJ1-1; 9 nucleotides line up with TRBD1. The ends lost 5 bases at V and 5 bases at J; junction bases unmatched: 6. The CDR3 spans 14 residues. Germline values: CDR1 LNHDA, CDR2 SQIVND (reference sequence). The CDR3 DNA follows: TGTGCCAGTAGTCGTGACAGGGGGGAGACTGAAGCTTTCTTT. Protein sequence: CASSRDRGETEAFF.

This clone was recorded a few times. The sample contains more than one DNA sequence encoding this CDR3. This chain connects TRBV28 to TRBJ1-5, with 8 bases matching TRBD1. There are 14 residues in the CDR3. V shed 5 bases and J 7 bases; nucleotides not matched to a gene: 7. Germline assignment: CDR1 MDHEN and CDR2 SYDVKM. CDR3 in amino acids: CASSSQGARQPQHF. The CDR3 region has the DNA TGTGCCAGCAGTAGTCAGGGGGCGCGGCAGCCCCAGCATTTT.

This chain links TRBV7-3 with TRBJ2-3; D call uncertain. V lost 1 base and J 0 bases, leaving 8 bases between the germline ends. The V gene's germline CDR1 is SGHTA and CDR2 FQGTGA. CDR3 size: 15 residues. This chain's CDR3 is CASSLSGDSTDTQYF. For the CDR3, the DNA is TGTGCCAGCAGCTTAAGTGGTGACAGCACAGATACGCAGTATTTT.

The rearrangement joins TRBV20-1 to TRBJ2-5; possible D gene TRBD2, 6 bases. Germline CDR1 and CDR2: DFQATT and SNEGSKA (reference sequence). This CDR3 region has 11 residues. The CDR3 protein is CSHLGGETQYF. In DNA form, the CDR3 reads TGCAGCCACCTCGGGGGAGAGACCCAGTACTTC.

V gene TRBV6-6 combines with J gene TRBJ1-4; D gene unclear. CDR1 MNHNY and CDR2 SVGAGI come from the germline V gene (reference sequence). Trimming left V 5 bases short and J 11 bases short, with 12 bases between. The CDR3 extends over 12 amino acids. As DNA, the CDR3 is TGTGCCAGCAGTCAAGCGGGGAATAAACTGTTTTTT. This translates into CASSQAGNKLFF.

The J gene is TRBJ2-5, the V gene TRBV6-5; tentatively, D is TRBD2 (5 bases). V lost 4 bases, J lost 2 bases, and 17 bases lay in between. The germline V gene encodes CDR1 MNHEY and CDR2 SVGAGI. CDR3 length: 16 amino acids. CDR3 bases: TGTGCCAGCAGTTCAAACTTGGACTGGGGACAAGAGACCCAGTACTTC. This gives the protein CASSSNLDWGQETQYF.

The V call is TRBV28, the J call TRBJ2-4, with D unclear. In germline, CDR1 is MDHEN, CDR2 SYDVKM. The V end was cut by 10 bases, the J end by 0 bases, with 13 bases between. The CDR3 is 14 amino acids. CDR3 loop: CATLEGSAKNIQYF. Here the CDR3 DNA reads TGTGCCACCCTGGAAGGATCAGCCAAAAACATTCAGTACTTC.

This sequence joins TRBV6-5 and TRBJ2-5; D is ambiguous. Trimming shortened V by 0 bases and J by 5 bases, and 4 bases separated the two germline ends. Germline values: CDR1 MNHEY, CDR2 SVGAGI. The CDR3 length is 12 residues. CDR3 in amino acids: CASSYSAETQYF. CDR3 bases: TGTGCCAGCAGTTACTCCGCGGAGACCCAGTACTTC.

The gene calls are TRBV28 and TRBJ2-5, with D tentatively TRBD2 (6 bases). Germline CDR1 is MDHEN and CDR2 is SYDVKM. The V end lost 6 bases, the J end lost 1 base, and 12 bases lay between the germline ends. The CDR3 sequence is 14 residues long. In DNA form, the CDR3 reads TGTGCCAGCAGCCGGCTGGGGGGCCAAGAGACCCAGTACTTC. It codes for CASSRLGGQETQYF.

J is TRBJ1-5 and V is TRBV7-9; 10 bases fit TRBD1. The J segment lost 4 bases and the V segment lost 5 bases, leaving 5 bases of the junction unmatched. The CDR3 runs to 15 residues. CDR1 is SEHNR, CDR2 FQNEAQ, per germline (reference sequence). CDR3 protein: CASSRGTGENQPQHF. DNA of the CDR3: TGTGCCAGCAGCCGCGGGACAGGGGAAAATCAGCCCCAGCATTTT.

DNA for the CDR3: TGTGCTAGTGGTTTGGTACTTGAGGGTGTGGATACGCAGTATTTT. This sequence encodes CASGLVLEGVDTQYF. This rearrangement joins TRBV12-5 to TRBJ2-3, with a weak D call TRBD2 (5 bases). The ends were cut back, 0 bases at V and 6 bases at J, with 13 bases in the middle. Germline values: CDR1 LGHNT, CDR2 FRNRAP. The CDR3 spans 15 residues. Full variable domain (rest looked up from reference TRBV12-5 and TRBJ2-3): DARVTQTPRHKVTEMGQEVTMRCQPILGHNTVFWYRQTMMQGLELLAYFRNRAPLDDSGMPKDRFSAEMPDATLATLKIQPSEPRDSAVYFCASGLVLEGVDTQYFGPGTRLTVL.

The chain has TRBV7-3 and TRBJ1-2, with TRBD1 identical over 9 bases. From germline, CDR1 is SGHTA and CDR2 FQGTGA. Trimming removed 5 bases from V and 8 bases from J; junction bases left unmatched: 15. The CDR3 totals 16 residues. The DNA for the CDR3 is TGTGCCAGCAGCGCCGGACCCGGGGACAGGGATGGGGGCTACACCTTC. As protein: CASSAGPGDRDGGYTF.

This clone was seen many times. For the CDR3, the DNA is TGTGCCAGCTCACCACCTTACAGCTACTCCTACAATGAGCAGTTCTTC. Residues: CASSPPYSYSYNEQFF. This chain joins TRBV18 and TRBJ2-1; D is ambiguous. Trimming took 0 bases from V and 0 from J, leaving 9 bases between them. CDR1 is KGHSH and CDR2 is LQKENI in the germline V gene. The CDR3 covers 16 residues.

The J gene is TRBJ1-3, the V gene TRBV28; unclear D gene. The CDR3 consists of 14 residues. Trimming stripped 8 bases from V and 1 base from J, with 12 bases between. Germline loops: CDR1 MDHEN, CDR2 SYDVKM. This chain's CDR3 is CASGPGLSGNTIYF. As DNA, the CDR3 is TGTGCCAGCGGTCCCGGGCTATCTGGAAACACCATATATTTT.

The chain has TRBV5-1 and TRBJ1-3, with D uncertain. Trimming shortened V by 0 bases and J by 0 bases, and 10 bases separated the two germline ends. CDR1 and CDR2 from the germline V gene are SGHRS and YFSETQ. The CDR3 has 16 residues. CDR3 DNA: TGCGCCAGCAGCTTGGATTATGCGAACTCTGGAAACACCATATATTTT. Translating it yields CASSLDYANSGNTIYF.

V is TRBV6-2 or TRBV6-3 and J is TRBJ2-3, with 7 positions matching TRBD2. Germline V gene data show CDR1 as MNHEY and CDR2 as SVGEGT. Unmatched junction bases numbered 11, after V lost 4 bases and J lost 4 bases. CDR3 length: 16 amino acids. CDR3 DNA: TGTGCCAGCAGTTCCGCCCGGACGGGGGGACCAGATACGCAGTATTTT. This sequence encodes CASSSARTGGPDTQYF.

The chain has TRBV10-1 and TRBJ2-2; 9 bases align to TRBD2. The CDR3 length is 18 residues. The germline V gene encodes CDR1 WNHNN and CDR2 SYGVQD (reference sequence). J was trimmed by 6 bases and V by 6 bases; bases with no gene match: 17. This CDR3 reads CASSLSAGGPSGAGELFF. The CDR3 DNA reads as TGCGCCAGCAGCCTATCCGCGGGGGGGCCGTCGGGCGCCGGGGAGCTGTTTTTT.